This entry lists 13 T cell receptor beta chains sequenced from one sample in a study of cytomegalovirus exposure and HLA in healthy donors. The PCR made use of 60 Vbeta and 13 Jbeta primers. The assay was immunoSEQ multiplex PCR, and TCRdb's table has in-frame clones only and misses some. Here the sample spans fewer than 200,000 clones, roughly 87% being singletons. Sequencing was done on a sample of PBMCs. The receptors shown here come from a boy aged 2 to 10 in good health and CMV-seronegative.

The chain has TRBV30 and TRBJ2-3; D remains unclear. Per germline, CDR1 GTSNPN and CDR2 SVGIG (reference sequence). V was cut by 4 bases and J by 5 bases, with 7 bases left in between. CDR3 length: 11 residues. CDR3 sequence: CAWIPRDTQYF. The CDR3 bases are TGTGCCTGGATCCCTCGAGATACGCAGTATTTT.

This clone was seen more than once but under ten times. The genes are TRBV4-1 and TRBJ1-1; D gene uncertain. The CDR3 is made up of 15 amino acids. V lost 0 bases, J lost 0 bases, and 8 bases lay in between. Germline CDR1 reads MGHRA; CDR2 reads YSYEKL. CDR3 protein: CASSQDGRMNTEAFF. CDR3 coding DNA: TGCGCCAGCAGCCAAGATGGCAGGATGAACACTGAAGCTTTCTTT.

The V gene is TRBV5-1, the J gene TRBJ2-1, with 8 nucleotides matching TRBD1. V shed 4 bases and J 3 bases; nucleotides not matched to a gene: 3. Germline-derived CDR1 and CDR2 are SGHRS and YFSETQ. CDR3 length equals 14 residues. The CDR3 region is CASSVDRGYNEQFF. Here the CDR3 DNA reads TGCGCCAGCAGCGTAGACAGGGGCTACAATGAGCAGTTCTTC.

The chain couples TRBV25-1 to TRBJ1-1, with 8 bases lining up with TRBD1. Germline CDR1 and CDR2: MGHDK and SYGVNS. The CDR3 covers 15 residues. V lost 3 bases and J lost 7; bases outside the gene matches: 10. The CDR3 region is CASSDPTDREGEAFF. DNA of the CDR3: TGTGCCAGCAGTGACCCCACGGACAGGGAGGGTGAAGCTTTCTTT.

This chain connects TRBV7-2 to TRBJ1-2, with 8 bases fitting TRBD1. Germline CDR1 SGHTA, CDR2 FQGNSA. V trimming: 5 bases; J trimming: 4 bases; junction bases outside the gene matches: 12. This CDR3 spans 16 amino acids. The CDR3 reads CASSQVGQGAVYGYTF. CDR3 DNA sequence: TGTGCCAGCAGCCAAGTAGGGCAGGGGGCGGTCTATGGCTACACCTTC.

The chain links TRBV10-3 to TRBJ2-1; 8 bases fit TRBD1. V was clipped by 10 bases and J by 4 bases; unmatched bases: 9. This CDR3 spans 14 amino acids. The germline V gene encodes CDR1 ENHRY and CDR2 SYGVKD. The CDR3 sequence: CATRTGIPYNEQFF. In DNA form, the CDR3 reads TGTGCCACCCGGACAGGGATCCCGTACAATGAGCAGTTCTTC.

V gene TRBV7-3 combines with J gene TRBJ2-3; 9 bases match TRBD1. The CDR3 sequence is 15 residues long. Losses at the gene ends were 5 bases for V and 4 bases for J; bases not matched to a gene: 7. The germline CDR1 and CDR2 sequences are SGHTA and FQGTGA. The DNA of the CDR3 is TGTGCCAGCAGCCTTGGGACAGGGATAGCAGATACGCAGTATTTT. This codes for CASSLGTGIADTQYF.

This clone was detected a few times. This chain uses TRBV2 with TRBJ2-5, with D perhaps matching TRBD2 (6 bases). The length of the CDR3 is 13 residues. Germline CDR1 SNHLY, CDR2 FYNNEI. V dropped 4 bases and J dropped 5 bases, with 11 bases sitting between them. CDR3 protein: CASSGRGRETQYF. In nucleotides, the CDR3 is TGTGCCAGCAGTGGGAGGGGAAGGGAGACCCAGTACTTC.

The chain links TRBV19 to TRBJ2-7, with TRBD2 as a possible D gene (6 bases). The ends were cut back, 11 bases at V and 6 bases at J, with 35 bases in the middle. CDR3 size: 18 residues. CDR1 and CDR2 from the germline V gene are LNHDA and SQIVND (reference sequence). As DNA, the CDR3 is TGTGCCGGATCCGCCCCCGGGACTTCGTTACCCGACCTCTCCGAGCAGTACTTC. Encoded protein: CAGSAPGTSLPDLSEQYF.

This clone has only one observation. The chain couples TRBV6-5 to TRBJ2-7, with 7 bases lining up with TRBD2. Germline CDR1 is MNHEY and CDR2 is SVGAGI. V gave up 5 bases and J gave up 2 bases; unmatched junction bases: 9. The CDR3 loop spans 15 amino acids. CDR3 DNA: TGTGCCAGCAGTCGTGAGCGGGGAATTCCCTACGAGCAGTACTTC. The encoded protein is CASSRERGIPYEQYF.

The chain couples TRBV6-5 to TRBJ2-1, with 13 nucleotides matching TRBD2. V dropped 10 bases and J dropped 7; count of bases not matched to a gene: 7. This CDR3 has 14 amino acids. Germline V gene data show CDR1 as MNHEY and CDR2 as SVGAGI. CDR3 coding DNA: TGTGCCACCAGACTAGCGGGGGGTATAAATGAGCAGTTCTTC. It encodes CATRLAGGINEQFF.

The rearrangement joins TRBV28 to TRBJ2-5; no clear D. The J call is doubtful: the DNA matches TRBJ2-7 better. This CDR3 is 13 amino acids long. Germline V CDR1 and CDR2: MDHEN, SYDVKM. CDR3 region: CASSLSVPYEQYF. CDR3 bases: TGTGCCAGCAGTTTATCGGTGCCCTACGAGCAGTACTTC.

The chain has TRBV6-5 and TRBJ1-1; 8 bases line up with TRBD1. CDR1 and CDR2 from the germline V gene are MNHEY and SVGAGI. This CDR3 has 13 residues. J gave up 4 bases and V 5 bases, and 3 bases lay outside the gene matches. CDR3 in amino acids: CASSQTGGTEAFF. The DNA for the CDR3 is TGTGCCAGCAGTCAAACAGGGGGCACTGAAGCTTTCTTT.